This T cell receptor beta chain was profiled in a study of T cell changes during pregnancy in multiple sclerosis. This clone was detected only once. Looked up from germline, CDR1 is MDHEN and CDR2 is SYDVKM. Trimming pared 6 bases from V and 6 bases from J, leaving 21 bases between. CDR3 length: 15 residues. TCRdb's copy holds only in-frame clones and misses some; the assay was immunoSEQ multiplex PCR. The data show 50,000 to 55,000 clones, 90% to 95% seen once. Specimen: CD4+ T cells from peripheral blood mononuclear cells, collected after pregnancy. The V gene is TRBV28, the J gene TRBJ2-7; no firm D call. This TCR was sampled from a female donor with multiple sclerosis, enrolled in a pregnancy study. The CDR3 here is CASRESTSAAREQYF. As DNA, the CDR3 is TGTGCCAGCAGGGAAAGCACTTCAGCAGCGCGCGAGCAGTACTTC.